This T cell receptor (beta chain) originates from a study of T cell changes during pregnancy in multiple sclerosis. Sequencing was performed with immunoSEQ multiplex PCR; in TCRdb, only in-frame clones are kept and a portion is missing. The sample lists tens of thousands of clones, approximately 93% occurring once. The CDR3 sequence is 16 residues long. The J gene is TRBJ1-5, the V gene TRBV21-1; the table's TRBD1 call for D was not verified on the DNA. TRBV21-1 is listed as a pseudogene. This specimen consisted of peripheral blood, obtained after pregnancy. The source is a female donor in good health, enrolled as a control in a pregnancy study. The CDR3 coding sequence is TGTGCCAGCAGCAAAAAAAGGACAGTGTGCAATCAGCCCCAGCATTTT. Residues: CASSKKRTVCNQPQHF.